Below, 23 T cell receptor beta chains from the same sample are listed, as sequenced in a study of T-cell reconstitution after alpha-beta-depleted transplantation in children (dated by TCRdb to 2016 to 2017). Libraries were prepared through PCR. Sequencing was carried out with an Illumina HiSeq 2500. TCR libraries were prepared with molecular barcoding, using unique molecular identifiers to normalize TCRbeta repertoire quantification. TCRdb reanalyzed the raw reads on its own, using fastp at Q25 for trimming and MiXCR for clone calling, and kept in-frame beta chains. Rows merge per CDR3 protein into single entries with the most common DNA and genes. The sample table contains fewer than 95,000 distinct CDR3 sequences; only one count was recorded for 9% to 15% of them. The ten top clones hold approximately 15% of the sample. The sequencing here drew on PBMCs from the stem cell graft donor, taken from the stem cell graft. The receptors stem from a human donor who donated a stem cell graft to a child with inherited bone marrow failure.

J is TRBJ2-2 and V is TRBV18; tentative D call: TRBD2 (5 bases). CDR3 length: 16 amino acids. Per the germline V gene, CDR1 is KGHSH and CDR2 is LQKENI. Trimming left V 2 bases short and J 1 base short, with 11 bases between. The CDR3, as DNA: TGTGCCAGCTCACCAACCACCAGCGGGAACACCGGGGAGCTGTTTTTT. Translating gives CASSPTTSGNTGELFF.

This clonotype was recorded at least ten times. The V gene is TRBV4-1, the J gene TRBJ2-7; TRBD2 matches 7 bases. Per the germline V gene, CDR1 is MGHRA and CDR2 is YSYEKL. The junction had 7 bases not matched to a gene; V was cut back by 4 bases and J by 1 base. The CDR3 is made up of 15 amino acids. CDR3 sequence (DNA): TGCGCCAGCAGCCGGGGGAGGGATGCTTCCTACGAGCAGTACTTC. Its translation is CASSRGRDASYEQYF.

This clonotype has ten or more counts. The CDR3 reads CASSPDSLGGIQYF. CDR3 in DNA: TGCGCCAGCAGTCCTGATAGCTTGGGGGGCATTCAGTACTTC. The chain combines TRBV5-1 with TRBJ2-4, with a tentative D call TRBD2 (6 bases). This CDR3 has 14 amino acids. Deletions cut 5 bases from V and 9 bases from J, with 18 bases between. The germline V gene encodes CDR1 SGHRS and CDR2 YFSETQ.

This clonotype was found many times. The rearrangement links TRBV9 to TRBJ2-4, with TRBD2 as a possible D gene (5 bases). In germline, CDR1 is SGDLS, CDR2 YYNGEE. V lost 0 bases and J lost 0, with 16 bases in between. This CDR3 is built from 18 residues. The CDR3 sequence: CASSVAPSQALAKNIQYF. The CDR3 region has the DNA TGTGCCAGCAGCGTAGCTCCTAGCCAAGCCCTAGCCAAAAACATTCAGTACTTC.

The sample holds many counts of this clonotype. The genes are TRBV7-9 and TRBJ1-3, with a weak D call TRBD1 (5 bases). The V gene's germline CDR1 is SEHNR and CDR2 FQNEAQ (reference sequence). The ends were cut back, 4 bases at V and 8 bases at J, with 12 bases in the middle. The CDR3 covers 13 residues. In nucleotides, the CDR3 is TGTGCCAGCAGCTCGCTTCAGGGCGACACCATATATTTT. Its protein product is CASSSLQGDTIYF.

In this sample, this clonotype turned up many times. The gene calls are TRBV2 and TRBJ2-7, with a possible D match to TRBD1 (6 bases). Germline values: CDR1 SNHLY, CDR2 FYNNEI. This CDR3 spans 14 amino acids. Trimming left V 7 bases short and J 0 bases short, with 13 bases between. CDR3 in amino acids: CASTLQGSSYEQYF. CDR3 nucleotides: TGTGCCAGCACTCTACAGGGCAGCTCCTACGAGCAGTACTTC.

About this clonotype: This may arise from a read error, as a much more abundant clone is one base away. The genes are TRBV5-6 and TRBJ2-5; no reliable D call. Germline CDR1 reads SGHDT; CDR2 reads YYEEEE. CDR3 length equals 13 residues. In DNA form, the CDR3 reads TGTGTCAGCAGCTTGGGGAATTTGGAGACCCAGTACTTC. The encoded protein is CVSSLGNLETQYF.

The sample holds many counts of this clonotype. J is TRBJ2-3 and V is TRBV6-5; TRBD2 aligns across 8 bases. V dropped 5 bases and J dropped 3; count of bases not matched to a gene: 7. The CDR3 loop spans 15 amino acids. Germline CDR1 reads MNHEY; CDR2 reads SVGAGI. CDR3 DNA: TGTGCCAGCAGTCAGCGGGAGCAGGGAACAGATACGCAGTATTTT. It specifies CASSQREQGTDTQYF.

This clonotype was counted between two and nine times. This chain links TRBV6-2 or TRBV6-3 with TRBJ2-1; no definite D call. V dropped 6 bases and J dropped 4 bases, with 4 bases sitting between them. Germline V lookup: CDR1 MNHEY, CDR2 SVGEGT. The CDR3 contains 11 residues. CDR3 DNA: TGTGCCAGCAGAAGGTACAATGAGCAGTTCTTC. Translation: CASRRYNEQFF.

This clonotype has ten or more counts. This CDR3 reads CASSFPFVAGGDDTQYF. The CDR3 coding sequence is TGCGCCAGCAGCTTTCCCTTTGTGGCGGGGGGGGACGATACGCAGTATTTT. V gene TRBV5-1 combines with J gene TRBJ2-3; 9 bases align to TRBD2. The CDR3 totals 17 residues. J lost 6 bases, V lost 2 bases, and 13 bases had no gene match. Germline loops: CDR1 SGHRS, CDR2 YFSETQ.

The J gene is TRBJ2-7, the V gene TRBV20-1; D remains ambiguous. CDR1 and CDR2 from the germline V gene are DFQATT and SNEGSKA (reference sequence). With 4 bases removed from V and 1 base from J, the gap between germline ends came to 11 bases. CDR3 length: 13 residues. CDR3 loop: CSAMKSVSYEQYF. CDR3 DNA sequence: TGCAGTGCTATGAAATCGGTGTCCTACGAGCAGTACTTC.

This chain connects TRBV5-2 to TRBJ2-1; TRBD2 is taken as the D call from the table, unchecked against the DNA. TRBV5-2 is a pseudogene locus. The CDR3 loop spans 14 amino acids. The CDR3 is CAIGPGGSYNEQFF. The CDR3 DNA reads as TGTGCCATTGGGCCGGGAGGCTCCTACAATGAGCAGTTCTTC.

This clonotype has ten or more counts. The rearrangement links TRBV5-4 to TRBJ2-3, with 7 nucleotides matching TRBD1. The CDR3 consists of 14 residues. The germline V gene has CDR1 SGHNT and CDR2 YYREEE (reference sequence). V trimming: 0 bases; J trimming: 6 bases; junction bases outside the gene matches: 4. CDR3 in DNA: TGTGCCAGCAGCTTGGAGAGGGGGCGGGATACGCAGTATTTT. It yields the protein CASSLERGRDTQYF.

This clonotype was counted at least ten times. The chain couples TRBV12-3 or TRBV12-4 to TRBJ1-6, with TRBD1 identical over 12 bases. The CDR3 is 16 residues long. Losses at the gene ends were 3 bases for V and 10 bases for J; bases not matched to a gene: 7. In DNA, the CDR3 is TGTGCCAGCAGTTTCTCGGGACAGGGGGCAGGGTCACCCCTCCACTTT. Protein: CASSFSGQGAGSPLHF.

This clonotype was found many times. The CDR3 nucleotides are TGTGCCAGCAGTTCCAGGGAACCCCCCGAGCAGTACTTC. This sequence encodes CASSSREPPEQYF. The chain couples TRBV12-3 or TRBV12-4 to TRBJ2-7; D may be TRBD1 (5 bases). The CDR3 has 13 amino acids. Trimming removed 4 bases from V and 6 bases from J, with 13 bases in between.

This clonotype has a count of ten or more. The chain is built from TRBV12-3 or TRBV12-4 and TRBJ2-5; D may correspond to TRBD1 or TRBD2 (5 bases each). V was pared by 1 base and J by 4 bases, with 19 bases between. The CDR3 is made up of 17 amino acids. CDR3 amino acids: CASSLGIGTYGSETQYF. For the CDR3, the DNA is TGTGCCAGCAGTTTAGGTATCGGGACCTACGGGTCAGAGACCCAGTACTTC.

This clonotype is a singleton in its sample. The CDR3 nucleotides read TGTGCCAGCAGTTACTCGGGAAACTATGGCTACACCTTC. Residues: CASSYSGNYGYTF. V gene TRBV6-6 combines with J gene TRBJ1-2; D call uncertain. V lost 0 bases to trimming and J lost 2 bases, with 4 bases between them. The CDR3 length is 13 residues. Germline CDR1 and CDR2: MNHNY and SVGAGI (reference sequence).

The chain recombines TRBV18 with TRBJ2-3; the D is unclear. The CDR3 is 12 amino acids. Germline lookup yields CDR1 KGHSH and CDR2 LQKENI. V lost 3 bases and J lost 6, with 7 bases in between. The CDR3 DNA reads as TGTGCCAGCTCACCGAAGGAGGATACGCAGTATTTT. Its protein is CASSPKEDTQYF.

At least ten counts were recorded for this clonotype. The CDR3 loop is CASKVGTGYSPLHF. The CDR3 DNA follows: TGTGCCAGCAAGGTGGGGACAGGGTATTCACCCCTCCACTTT. V and J are TRBV6-1 and TRBJ1-6, with 9 bases matching TRBD1. This CDR3 region has 14 residues. Germline V gene lookup returns CDR1 MNHNS and CDR2 SASEGT. V lost 7 bases to trimming and J lost 8 bases; unmatched junction nucleotides: 6.

This clonotype was detected ten times or more. The chain links TRBV29-1 to TRBJ2-3; D possibly uses TRBD1 or TRBD2 (5 bases each). The CDR3 is made up of 14 amino acids. Trimming took 3 bases from V and 3 from J, leaving 13 bases between them. Germline-derived CDR1 and CDR2 are SQVTM and ANQGSEA. CDR3 loop: CSVDSGLWTDTQYF. CDR3 nucleotide sequence: TGCAGCGTTGACTCGGGGCTGTGGACAGATACGCAGTATTTT.

There are many counts of this clonotype. The chain uses TRBV20-1 and TRBJ1-6; D remains unclear. V was shortened by 1 base and J by 11 bases, with 9 bases between the two germline ends. CDR3 length: 12 residues. CDR1 is DFQATT, CDR2 SNEGSKA, per germline (reference sequence). The CDR3 sequence is CSARGVGTPLHF. For the CDR3, the DNA is TGCAGTGCTAGAGGGGTGGGTACACCCCTCCACTTT.

This clonotype turned up a few times. The chain employs TRBV29-1 and TRBJ2-1; 10 nucleotides align to TRBD2. Germline CDR1 and CDR2: SQVTM and ANQGSEA. Unmatched junction bases numbered 13, after V lost 4 bases and J lost 1 base. This CDR3 is built from 18 residues. DNA for the CDR3: TGCAGCGTTGTGAGGTCTAGCGGGAGTTACGGATCCTACAATGAGCAGTTCTTC. Translating it yields CSVVRSSGSYGSYNEQFF.

This clonotype was seen at least ten times. This chain connects TRBV4-1 to TRBJ2-2, with TRBD2 matching over 10 bases. Per germline, CDR1 MGHRA and CDR2 YSYEKL. The J segment lost 5 bases and the V segment lost 2 bases, leaving 5 bases of the junction unmatched. The CDR3 has 16 residues. As DNA, the CDR3 is TGCGCCAGCAGCCAAATTGAAGCGGGAGGGACCGGGGAGCTGTTTTTT. This translates into CASSQIEAGGTGELFF.